The rows below give T cell receptor beta chains drawn from one sample of a study of cytomegalovirus exposure and HLA in healthy donors. Using immunoSEQ multiplex PCR, the repertoire was profiled, and TCRdb retains in-frame clones only, with some absent. The sample includes about 160,000 clones, around four fifths seen only once; the top ten take about 1.3%. The sequenced material came from PBMCs. These receptors originate from a woman aged 50 to 60 in good health and CMV-seronegative. Each CDR3 is given with its conserved first and last residue. The order of the fields is CDR3 protein, V gene.

cdr3_aa: CASSWGQGEAFF; v_call: TRBV7-3
cdr3_aa: CASSYSGGADTQYF; v_call: TRBV6-5
cdr3_aa: CASRAGGREQYF; v_call: TRBV2
cdr3_aa: CASSQGRGTEAFF; v_call: TRBV4-1
cdr3_aa: CASSLGLRDSNGEQYF; v_call: TRBV5-1
cdr3_aa: CAGSLGGPYNEQFF; v_call: TRBV6-1
cdr3_aa: CASSPHYEQYF; v_call: TRBV7-2
cdr3_aa: CASSKPSAASTAYEQYF; v_call: TRBV21-1
cdr3_aa: CASSQPKTGSIVSTPQFF; v_call: TRBV4-3
cdr3_aa: CASSSDFSLRRNTEAFF; v_call: TRBV5-1
cdr3_aa: CASSFPPGTSGRARETQYF; v_call: TRBV5-1
cdr3_aa: CASSFTGGASGNTIYF; v_call: TRBV5-4
cdr3_aa: CASSLTDINTGELFF; v_call: TRBV11-2
cdr3_aa: CASSLTGEVREGYTF; v_call: TRBV7-2
cdr3_aa: CASSPSVAKNIQYF; v_call: TRBV28
cdr3_aa: CASSEWATSGNTIYF; v_call: TRBV25-1
cdr3_aa: CASQGVPGNTIYF; v_call: TRBV6-5
cdr3_aa: CASNEQAASREQYF; v_call: TRBV6-1
cdr3_aa: CASSLDRRQDTGELFF; v_call: TRBV5-1
cdr3_aa: CASSLTERSYGYTF; v_call: TRBV5-5
cdr3_aa: CASSFDREFEQYF; v_call: TRBV7-8
cdr3_aa: CASRGSDEKLFF; v_call: TRBV28
cdr3_aa: CASSLGGTQSDTF; v_call: TRBV5-4